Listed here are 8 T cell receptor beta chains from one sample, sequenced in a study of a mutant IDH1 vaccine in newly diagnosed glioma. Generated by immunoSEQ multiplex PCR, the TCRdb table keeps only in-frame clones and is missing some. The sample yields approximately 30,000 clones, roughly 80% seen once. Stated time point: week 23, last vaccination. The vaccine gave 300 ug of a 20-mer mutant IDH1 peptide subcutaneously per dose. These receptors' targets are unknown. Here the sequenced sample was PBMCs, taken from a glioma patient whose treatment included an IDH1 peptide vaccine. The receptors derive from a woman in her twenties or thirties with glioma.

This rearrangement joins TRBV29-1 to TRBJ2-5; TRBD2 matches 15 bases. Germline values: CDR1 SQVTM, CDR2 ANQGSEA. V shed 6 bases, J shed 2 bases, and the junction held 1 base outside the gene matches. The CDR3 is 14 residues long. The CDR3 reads CSVGLAGGQETQYF. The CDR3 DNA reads TGCAGCGTCGGACTAGCGGGGGGGCAAGAGACCCAGTACTTC.

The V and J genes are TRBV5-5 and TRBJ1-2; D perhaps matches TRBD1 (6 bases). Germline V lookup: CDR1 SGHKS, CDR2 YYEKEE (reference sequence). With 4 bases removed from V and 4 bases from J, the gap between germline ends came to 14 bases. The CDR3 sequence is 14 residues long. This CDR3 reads CASSTGSGAYGYTF. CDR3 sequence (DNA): TGTGCCAGCAGCACAGGGTCCGGGGCCTATGGCTACACCTTC.

The DNA for the CDR3 is TGCAGCGCTCCCGGGACAGGGGATAATGAGCAGTTCTTC. Encoded protein: CSAPGTGDNEQFF. The chain has TRBV29-1 and TRBJ2-1; TRBD1 agrees at 10 bases. From germline, CDR1 is SQVTM and CDR2 ANQGSEA. The CDR3 spans 13 residues. Trimming at V came to 7 bases and at J to 7 bases, leaving 7 bases not matched to a gene.

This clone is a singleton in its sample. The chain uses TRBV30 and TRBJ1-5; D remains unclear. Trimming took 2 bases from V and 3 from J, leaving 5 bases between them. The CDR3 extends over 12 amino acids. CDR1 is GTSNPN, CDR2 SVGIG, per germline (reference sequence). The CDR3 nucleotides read TGTGCCTGGAGTCTCCTCAATCAGCCCCAGCATTTT. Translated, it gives CAWSLLNQPQHF.

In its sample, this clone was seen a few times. CDR3 sequence (DNA): TGTGCCAGCAGCTTGGTGGGGAGTCCGAACACTGAAGCTTTCTTT. It encodes CASSLVGSPNTEAFF. The chain links TRBV5-6 to TRBJ1-1; D is unresolved. CDR1 is SGHDT and CDR2 is YYEEEE in the germline V gene. Between the trimmed V and J ends, which lost 0 bases and 1 base, there was a span of 10 bases. The CDR3 runs 15 residues. Looking up the rest from reference TRBV5-6 and TRBJ1-1 gives the full variable domain: DAGVTQSPTHLIKTRGQQVTLRCSPKSGHDTVSWYQQALGQGPQFIFQYYEEEERQRGNFPDRFSGHQFPNYSSELNVNALLLGDSALYLCASSLVGSPNTEAFFGQGTRLTVV.

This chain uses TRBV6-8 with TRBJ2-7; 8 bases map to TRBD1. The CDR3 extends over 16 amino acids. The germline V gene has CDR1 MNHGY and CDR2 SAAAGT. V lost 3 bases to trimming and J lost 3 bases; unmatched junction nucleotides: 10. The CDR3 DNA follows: TGTGCCAGCAGTTATGCCGGACAGGGATGGCACTACGAGCAGTACTTC. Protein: CASSYAGQGWHYEQYF.

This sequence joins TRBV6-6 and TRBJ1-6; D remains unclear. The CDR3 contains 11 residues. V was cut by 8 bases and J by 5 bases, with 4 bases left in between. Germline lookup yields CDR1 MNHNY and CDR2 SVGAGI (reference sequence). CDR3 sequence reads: CASGDNSPLHF. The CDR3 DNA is TGTGCCAGCGGCGATAATTCACCCCTCCACTTT.

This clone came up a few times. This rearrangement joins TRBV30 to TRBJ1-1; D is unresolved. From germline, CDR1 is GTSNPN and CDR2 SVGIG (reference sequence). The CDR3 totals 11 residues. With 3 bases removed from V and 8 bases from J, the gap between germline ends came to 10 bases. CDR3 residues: CAWSQGREAFF. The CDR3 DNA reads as TGTGCCTGGAGCCAAGGGCGGGAAGCTTTCTTT.